Presented here are 25 T cell receptor beta chains from one specimen sequenced in a study of T-cell memory formation after mild COVID-19. Using its own MiXCR run on the 5' RACE reads, TCRdb lists one record per CDR3 protein. The data contain around 400,000 distinct CDR3 sequences, roughly 24% of them singletons. The sequenced sample was PBMCs or a T cell subset sorted from them (not recorded which). These receptors all stem from an adult woman who had mild COVID-19 (a few samples of this study predate the infection). Cell type and time point are not known.

This clonotype was seen repeatedly, ten times or more. The chain employs TRBV5-6 and TRBJ2-7, with D perhaps TRBD2 (6 bases). The V end lost 4 bases, the J end lost 3 bases, and 14 bases lay between the germline ends. The CDR3 has 14 amino acids. Germline CDR1 and CDR2: SGHDT and YYEEEE. CDR3 DNA: TGTGCCAGCAGCCATATCGTCGGGGGCTACGAGCAGTACTTC. This codes for CASSHIVGGYEQYF.

The rearrangement links TRBV20-1 to TRBJ2-7; TRBD1 matches 7 bases. This CDR3 has 12 residues. The germline V gene has CDR1 DFQATT and CDR2 SNEGSKA (reference sequence). The junction had 4 bases not matched to a gene; V was cut back by 7 bases and J by 1 base. In DNA, the CDR3 is TGCAGTGGCACGGACAGGTCCTACGAGCAGTACTTC. Its protein product is CSGTDRSYEQYF.

The chain has TRBV19 and TRBJ2-5, with D perhaps TRBD2 (6 bases). Trimming stripped 3 bases from V and 7 bases from J, with 15 bases between. Germline CDR1 LNHDA, CDR2 SQIVND (reference sequence). The CDR3 extends over 14 amino acids. The CDR3 DNA follows: TGTGCCAGTAGTATCCGGGACGAGGAGGGGACCCAGTACTTC. Its protein product is CASSIRDEEGTQYF. The whole variable domain, filled in from reference TRBV19 and TRBJ2-5, reads DGGITQSPKYLFRKEGQNVTLSCEQNLNHDAMYWYRQDPGQGLRLIYYSQIVNDFQKGDIAEGYSVSREKKESFPLTVTSAQKNPTAFYLCASSIRDEEGTQYFGPGTRLLVL.

This chain joins TRBV6-5 and TRBJ2-2; tentatively, D is TRBD1 or TRBD2 (6 bases each). V lost 6 bases, J lost 4 bases, and 12 bases lay in between. Germline V gene lookup returns CDR1 MNHEY and CDR2 SVGAGI. The CDR3 has 14 residues. This CDR3 is CASSHGGGTGELFF. As DNA, the CDR3 is TGTGCCAGCAGCCACGGAGGGGGCACCGGGGAGCTGTTTTTT.

This clonotype was seen only once. The rearrangement links TRBV27 to TRBJ2-7, with TRBD1 matching 7 bases. The trim removed 3 bases at V and 5 bases at J, leaving 7 bases unmatched. CDR1 MNHEY and CDR2 SMNVEV come from the germline V gene (reference sequence). The CDR3 sequence is 14 residues long. CDR3 coding DNA: TGTGCCAGCAGTTTCACAGGGGTTGGGAACGAGCAGTACTTC. As protein: CASSFTGVGNEQYF.

This clonotype was detected a few times. The chain employs TRBV7-9 and TRBJ2-2, with D unclear. Trimming cost V 0 bases and J 5 bases, with 7 bases left between them. The CDR3 consists of 14 residues. Per germline, CDR1 SEHNR and CDR2 FQNEAQ (reference sequence). The CDR3 bases are TGTGCCAGCAGCTTAGCCCGTATAACCGGGGAGCTGTTTTTT. Its translation: CASSLARITGELFF.

The CDR3 nucleotides are TGTGCCAGCAGTTACTCTTGGACAGCATCGAAGAGATACAATGAGCAGTTCTTC. It translates to CASSYSWTASKRYNEQFF. The J gene is TRBJ2-1, the V gene TRBV6-6, with D tentatively TRBD1 (6 bases). The CDR3 length is 18 residues. V shed 0 bases and J shed 4 bases, with 19 bases lying between them. Germline CDR1 reads MNHNY; CDR2 reads SVGAGI (reference sequence).

The gene calls are TRBV29-1 and TRBJ2-3; 9 bases align to TRBD1. CDR1 and CDR2 (germline): SQVTM, ANQGSEA. CDR3 size: 16 residues. The V and J ends lost 0 bases and 5 bases, in that order; junction bases with no gene match: 9. CDR3 sequence reads: CSVEEWTGDVGDTQYF. CDR3 DNA sequence: TGCAGCGTTGAAGAGTGGACAGGGGATGTGGGAGATACGCAGTATTTT.

The chain carries TRBV5-1 and TRBJ2-2; 8 nucleotides line up with TRBD1. V lost 1 base, J lost 6 bases, and 8 bases stayed unmatched. This CDR3 has 16 amino acids. Germline V gene sequence: CDR1 SGHRS, CDR2 YFSETQ. CDR3 nucleotide sequence: TGCGCCAGCAGCTTGAGGACAGGGTATCTCGCCGGGGAGCTGTTTTTT. Translated: CASSLRTGYLAGELFF.

The chain has TRBV10-3 and TRBJ2-5; D is ambiguous. The CDR3 contains 14 residues. The V end was cut by 3 bases, the J end by 3 bases, with 11 bases between. From germline, CDR1 is ENHRY and CDR2 SYGVKD. The CDR3 loop reads CAISDVLGEETQYF. CDR3 sequence (DNA): TGTGCCATCAGTGATGTTCTCGGAGAAGAGACCCAGTACTTC.

The chain joins TRBV7-7 to TRBJ2-2; 8 bases are a match to TRBD1. The length of the CDR3 is 15 residues. CDR1 and CDR2 from the germline V gene are SSHAT and FNYEAQ (reference sequence). V was pared by 5 bases and J by 4 bases, with 6 bases of the junction left unmatched. The CDR3 sequence is CASSPGTGITGELFF. CDR3 bases: TGTGCCAGCAGCCCCGGGACAGGCATCACCGGGGAGCTGTTTTTT.

V and J are TRBV7-6 and TRBJ2-5, with D tentatively TRBD1 (5 bases). Germline V gene sequence: CDR1 SGHVS, CDR2 FNYEAQ. This CDR3 contains 15 residues. Trimming pared 1 base from V and 0 bases from J, leaving 9 bases between. The CDR3 sequence is CASSLDRTYQETQYF. CDR3 bases: TGTGCCAGCAGCTTAGACCGGACATACCAAGAGACCCAGTACTTC.

This clonotype came up a few times. This rearrangement joins TRBV12-5 to TRBJ1-5; the D gene is possibly TRBD1 (5 bases). In germline, CDR1 is LGHNT, CDR2 FRNRAP. This CDR3 region has 17 residues. The V and J ends lost 0 bases and 7 bases respectively, with 19 bases between them. CDR3 bases: TGTGCTAGTGGTTTGGTACTCCCGACAGACCCCAAGCAGCCCCAGCATTTT. Translation gives CASGLVLPTDPKQPQHF.

This clonotype came up many times. V gene TRBV6-5 combines with J gene TRBJ2-1; the match to TRBD2 covers 14 bases. V was pared by 6 bases and J by 6 bases, with 4 bases of the junction left unmatched. The CDR3 loop spans 15 amino acids. CDR1 is MNHEY and CDR2 is SVGAGI in the germline V gene. This CDR3 is CASRGGLAGANEQFF. DNA for the CDR3: TGTGCCAGCAGGGGGGGACTAGCGGGGGCCAATGAGCAGTTCTTC.

V and J are TRBV20-1 and TRBJ2-7; D uncertain. This CDR3 region has 12 residues. Trimming shortened V by 3 bases and J by 2 bases, and 8 bases separated the two germline ends. Germline loops: CDR1 DFQATT, CDR2 SNEGSKA (reference sequence). The CDR3 DNA sequence: TGCAGTGCTAGGTGGGTTACCTACGAGCAGTACTTC. Amino acids: CSARWVTYEQYF.

This clonotype was seen a few times. This chain uses TRBV12-3 or TRBV12-4 with TRBJ2-7; D unclear. The length of the CDR3 is 13 residues. Trimming pared 4 bases from V and 1 base from J, leaving 8 bases between. CDR3: CASSSAVSYEQYF. The CDR3 DNA reads TGTGCCAGCAGTTCTGCGGTGTCCTACGAGCAGTACTTC.

This clonotype was seen more than once but under ten times. The rearrangement uses TRBV7-9 and TRBJ1-1; D possibly corresponds to TRBD1 (6 bases). CDR1 is SEHNR and CDR2 is FQNEAQ in the germline V gene (reference sequence). V lost 3 bases, J lost 4 bases, and 18 bases lay in between. The CDR3 runs 16 residues. CDR3 DNA: TGTGCCAGCAGCTTTGGGGCAGGGGCGAGGGCCACTGAAGCTTTCTTT. As protein: CASSFGAGARATEAFF.

The V and J genes are TRBV10-3 and TRBJ2-1, with 7 bases lining up with TRBD1. J was trimmed by 4 bases and V by 5 bases; bases with no gene match: 5. The CDR3 consists of 14 residues. CDR1 and CDR2 from the germline V gene are ENHRY and SYGVKD. CDR3 in amino acids: CAISTGQTYNEQFF. The CDR3 DNA is TGTGCCATCAGTACGGGACAGACGTACAATGAGCAGTTCTTC.

The chain carries TRBV24-1 and TRBJ2-3, with D perhaps assigned TRBD1 or TRBD2 (5 bases each). Germline CDR1 reads KGHDR; CDR2 reads SFDVKD. The CDR3 loop spans 15 amino acids. Trimming cost V 0 bases and J 4 bases, with 10 bases left between them. The CDR3 bases are TGTGCCACCAGTGATTTGGGGGCGGGTTCAGATACGCAGTATTTT. Translating it yields CATSDLGAGSDTQYF.

The chain has TRBV3-1 and TRBJ2-7; TRBD2 agrees at 13 bases. Trimming removed 1 base from V and 6 bases from J; junction bases left unmatched: 12. The germline CDR1 and CDR2 sequences are LGHDT and YNNKEL (reference sequence). The length of the CDR3 is 18 residues. In DNA, the CDR3 is TGTGCCAGCAGCCAAGTCGGGACTAGCGGGGCCGAGACTTCCGAGCAGTACTTC. Amino acids: CASSQVGTSGAETSEQYF.

This chain joins TRBV23-1 and TRBJ2-4; possibly TRBD1 for D (8 bases). TRBV23-1 is classed as an ORF, of uncertain function. V lost 6 bases and J 2 bases, leaving 29 bases between the germline ends. The CDR3 runs to 20 residues. The CDR3 coding sequence is TGCGCCAGCAGACCAACAGGGAGGGAGGAGACAGGGGCGACCAAAAACATTCAGTACTTC. As protein: CASRPTGREETGATKNIQYF.

A few counts support this clonotype. The chain couples TRBV11-2 to TRBJ2-2; 9 nucleotides align to TRBD1. This CDR3 has 18 residues. The V segment lost 3 bases and the J segment 0 bases; nucleotides outside the gene matches: 8. Germline CDR1 is SGHAT and CDR2 is FQNNGV. The CDR3 DNA is TGTGCCAGCAGCTTGGACGGCCGGACAGGGGCGAACACCGGGGAGCTGTTTTTT. Translated: CASSLDGRTGANTGELFF.

The chain has TRBV4-1 and TRBJ2-7, with D tentatively TRBD1 (6 bases). V was cut by 3 bases and J by 2 bases, with 14 bases left in between. Germline CDR1 is MGHRA and CDR2 is YSYEKL. The CDR3 consists of 15 residues. CDR3 nucleotides: TGCGCCAGCAGCCAGGGACACCTCTCCACCTACGAGCAGTACTTC. Its protein is CASSQGHLSTYEQYF.

V usage is TRBV4-1 and J usage is TRBJ1-4; D gene unclear. This CDR3 region has 13 residues. CDR1 is MGHRA and CDR2 is YSYEKL in the germline V gene. V lost 4 bases and J 7 bases, leaving 10 bases between the germline ends. The CDR3 DNA follows: TGCGCCAGCAGCCCTCTGGGCCTTGAAAAACTGTTTTTT. It yields the protein CASSPLGLEKLFF.

This clonotype was observed a few times. V and J are TRBV10-3 and TRBJ1-1; no clear D. The CDR3 sequence is 15 residues long. Trimming removed 5 bases from V and 0 bases from J, with 13 bases in between. CDR1 ENHRY and CDR2 SYGVKD come from the germline V gene. The CDR3 loop reads CAISPGKGVNTEAFF. The CDR3 bases are TGTGCCATCAGTCCGGGGAAGGGAGTGAACACTGAAGCTTTCTTT.